The 16 T cell receptor beta chains presented below share a single source sample, sequenced in a study of beta chain features in type 1 diabetes. Findings and limits, study-wide: Shortening of TCRB CDR3s, moderate but significant, appeared in all four CD4+ subsets of Type 1 diabetes patients.

These receptors have no known antigen. Expressed TCRB transcripts were sequenced, since all the RNA that had been isolated was reverse transcribed. Some clones are missing from TCRdb's copy, which holds only in-frame ones; the method was immunoSEQ multiplex PCR. The sample has hundreds of thousands of clones, around 9.9% seen once; the top ten hold around 0.017%. The material sequenced was naive CD4+ T cells from blood. The receptors were sampled from a man in his thirties or forties with type 1 diabetes.

This clone has a handful of counts. V is TRBV7-6 and J is TRBJ1-5, with D perhaps TRBD1 (6 bases). This CDR3 has 13 residues. CDR1 SGHVS and CDR2 FNYEAQ come from the germline V gene. V lost 2 bases and J lost 4, with 6 bases in between. The CDR3 coding sequence is TGTGCCAGCAGCTTACAGGGGAATCAGCCCCAGCATTTT. It is translated as CASSLQGNQPQHF.

The chain links TRBV28 to TRBJ1-2; tentatively, D is TRBD1 (6 bases). This CDR3 region has 12 residues. Germline V gene sequence: CDR1 MDHEN, CDR2 SYDVKM. Trimming took 8 bases from V and 2 from J, leaving 9 bases between them. CDR3 nucleotide sequence: TGTGCCAGCCAGGACAGAAACTATGGCTACACCTTC. This encodes CASQDRNYGYTF.

The CDR3 here is CATSRGRGEKLFF. In nucleotides, the CDR3 is TGTGCCACCAGCAGAGGACGGGGTGAAAAACTGTTTTTT. V and J are TRBV15 and TRBJ1-4; D remains unclear. V gave up 1 base and J gave up 7 bases, with 7 bases separating them. Germline loops: CDR1 LNHNV, CDR2 YYDKDF (reference sequence). There are 13 residues in the CDR3.

The chain uses TRBV11-2 and TRBJ2-7, with TRBD1 as a possible D gene (6 bases). CDR1 is SGHAT, CDR2 FQNNGV, per germline. This CDR3 comprises 14 residues. With 2 bases removed from V and 1 base from J, the gap between germline ends came to 9 bases. The CDR3 reads CASSLSGTSYEQYF. The DNA for the CDR3 is TGTGCCAGCAGCTTATCCGGGACATCCTACGAGCAGTACTTC.

This clone was observed a handful of times. In nucleotides, the CDR3 is TGCGCCAGCAGCCAAGAGCGGCCTTACTCTGGGGCCAACGTCCTGACTTTC. This gives the protein CASSQERPYSGANVLTF. This chain connects TRBV4-3 to TRBJ2-6; D is unresolved. The CDR3 length is 17 residues. Looked up from germline, CDR1 is LGHNA and CDR2 is YSLEER. Trimming took off 0 bases at V and 0 bases at J, with 9 bases between the two ends.

The chain employs TRBV2 and TRBJ2-5; 14 bases match TRBD2. Germline V gene sequence: CDR1 SNHLY, CDR2 FYNNEI. This CDR3 has 16 residues. V shed 7 bases, J shed 2 bases, and the junction held 6 bases outside the gene matches. The DNA for the CDR3 is TGTGCCAGCACCGTAGGACTAGCGGGAGGTCAAGAGACCCAGTACTTC. As protein: CASTVGLAGGQETQYF.

J is TRBJ2-4 and V is TRBV9; possible D gene TRBD1, 5 bases. In germline, CDR1 is SGDLS, CDR2 YYNGEE. The CDR3 has 17 amino acids. V was trimmed by 4 bases and J by 0 bases, leaving 17 bases between them. The CDR3 bases are TGTGCCAGCAGCCAAACAGGACGTTGGGGAGCCAAAAACATTCAGTACTTC. This translates into CASSQTGRWGAKNIQYF.

This clone was observed a few times. J is TRBJ2-5 and V is TRBV13; the match to TRBD2 covers 10 bases. The CDR3 sequence is 13 residues long. The V and J ends lost 3 bases and 12 bases, in that order; junction bases with no gene match: 7. The germline CDR1 and CDR2 sequences are PRHDT and FYEKMQ (reference sequence). In nucleotides, the CDR3 is TGTGCCAGCAGCTTCGGGGGACTAGCGCCTGAGTACTTC. Translation gives CASSFGGLAPEYF. Variable domain in full (rest from reference TRBV13 and TRBJ2-5): AAGVIQSPRHLIKEKRETATLKCYPIPRHDTVYWYQQGPGQDPQFLISFYEKMQSDKGSIPDRFSAQQFSDYHSELNMSSLELGDSALYFCASSFGGLAPEYFGPGTRLLVL.

V is TRBV5-1 and J is TRBJ2-6; no reliable D call. The germline V gene has CDR1 SGHRS and CDR2 YFSETQ. V dropped 7 bases and J dropped 0 bases, with 17 bases sitting between them. The CDR3 has 17 amino acids. CDR3 amino acids: CASRPVAQTSGANVLTF. CDR3 nucleotide sequence: TGCGCCAGCCGTCCGGTCGCTCAAACCTCTGGGGCCAACGTCCTGACTTTC.

This clone was observed a few times. The gene calls are TRBV5-1 and TRBJ2-2, with D hard to call. Germline-derived CDR1 and CDR2 are SGHRS and YFSETQ. The CDR3 has 14 residues. Between the trimmed V and J ends, which lost 3 bases and 5 bases, there was a span of 11 bases. The CDR3 is CASSSQSRTGELFF. The CDR3 nucleotides read TGCGCCAGCAGCTCCCAATCGAGGACCGGGGAGCTGTTTTTT.

This chain uses TRBV7-9 with TRBJ2-1; TRBD1 matches at 10 bases. The CDR3 runs 15 residues. Germline CDR1 is SEHNR and CDR2 is FQNEAQ (reference sequence). V was clipped by 5 bases and J by 7 bases; unmatched bases: 8. The CDR3 loop is CASSGTGTGVNEQFF. CDR3 coding DNA: TGTGCCAGCAGCGGAACCGGGACAGGGGTTAATGAGCAGTTCTTC.

The chain combines TRBV6-6 with TRBJ1-5; maybe TRBD1 (5 bases). There are 14 residues in the CDR3. Germline CDR1 reads MNHNY; CDR2 reads SVGAGI (reference sequence). V lost 5 bases, J lost 3 bases, and 11 bases lay in between. The CDR3 region has the DNA TGTGCCAGCAGTCCGACAGATTTCAATCAGCCCCAGCATTTT. Its translation: CASSPTDFNQPQHF.

This clone was detected a few times. V usage is TRBV6-5 and J usage is TRBJ2-7, with a weak D call TRBD1 (6 bases). The CDR3 extends over 15 amino acids. The germline V gene has CDR1 MNHEY and CDR2 SVGAGI. The V and J ends lost 6 bases and 0 bases respectively, with 15 bases between them. In nucleotides, the CDR3 is TGTGCCAGCAGCCGACGGGACACTTCCTCCTACGAGCAGTACTTC. Translation gives CASSRRDTSSYEQYF.

The rearrangement links TRBV7-2 to TRBJ2-5; TRBD1 might be the D (5 bases). Germline values: CDR1 SGHTA, CDR2 FQGNSA. The V end lost 4 bases, the J end lost 3 bases, and 12 bases lay between the germline ends. CDR3 length: 14 amino acids. The CDR3 here is CASSSQPGKETQYF. The CDR3 region has the DNA TGTGCCAGCAGCTCGCAACCAGGGAAAGAGACCCAGTACTTC.

The chain uses TRBV10-3 and TRBJ1-1; D call uncertain. Trimming pared 3 bases from V and 4 bases from J, leaving 12 bases between. The germline CDR1 and CDR2 sequences are ENHRY and SYGVKD. This CDR3 spans 14 amino acids. This chain's CDR3 is CAISDPRRSTEAFF. The DNA for the CDR3 is TGTGCCATCAGTGACCCCCGGCGGAGCACTGAAGCTTTCTTT.

The CDR3 DNA is TGTGCCAGCAGTTACTCGGGGGACTCAAGCAGGGATACGCAGTATTTT. Residues: CASSYSGDSSRDTQYF. The chain carries TRBV6-5 and TRBJ2-3; maybe TRBD2 (6 bases). Germline CDR1 and CDR2: MNHEY and SVGAGI. V dropped 0 bases and J dropped 6 bases, with 16 bases sitting between them. This CDR3 is 16 amino acids long.